This passage covers 32 T cell receptor beta chains from one sample sequenced in a study of control samples from healthy donors and cancer patients. Some clones are missing from TCRdb's copy, which holds only in-frame ones; the method was immunoSEQ multiplex PCR. The profile shows 90,000 or so clones, around 87% of them singletons. Sample: blood. Every receptor here comes from a woman aged 45 to 65 in good health.

The chain links TRBV9 to TRBJ1-1, with a tentative D call TRBD1 (5 bases). This CDR3 is 16 amino acids long. V was shortened by 3 bases and J by 5 bases, with 20 bases between the two germline ends. Germline CDR1 is SGDLS and CDR2 is YYNGEE. The CDR3, as DNA: TGTGCCAGCAGCGCTAATTTGGGCAGGCGGGGGACTGAAGCTTTCTTT. This translates into CASSANLGRRGTEAFF.

The chain is built from TRBV5-1 and TRBJ2-3; D tentatively reads TRBD1 or TRBD2 (5 bases each). V dropped 4 bases and J dropped 2 bases, with 11 bases sitting between them. Germline V lookup: CDR1 SGHRS, CDR2 YFSETQ. The CDR3 length is 14 residues. CDR3 in DNA: TGCGCCAGCAGCCGGGACGGGCACACAGATACGCAGTATTTT. It translates to CASSRDGHTDTQYF.

The CDR3 sequence is CASSYTGPTQGYTF. As DNA, the CDR3 is TGTGCCAGCAGTTACACTGGACCTACGCAGGGCTACACCTTC. This chain uses TRBV6-5 with TRBJ1-2; the D is unclear. Trimming cost V 2 bases and J 8 bases, with 15 bases left between them. The germline gives CDR1 MNHEY, CDR2 SVGAGI. This CDR3 is 14 amino acids long.

The chain is built from TRBV7-8 and TRBJ2-5; D is perhaps TRBD1 (5 bases). The germline V gene has CDR1 SGHVS and CDR2 FQNEAQ. Trimming removed 5 bases at V and 1 base at J, with 14 bases between. The CDR3 is made up of 15 amino acids. The CDR3 region has the DNA TGTGCCAGCAGCACCGTGACAGTGCGCCAAGAGACCCAGTACTTC. Its translation is CASSTVTVRQETQYF.

The chain combines TRBV18 with TRBJ1-5, with D perhaps TRBD1 (5 bases). The CDR3 runs to 19 residues. The germline gives CDR1 KGHSH, CDR2 LQKENI. The V and J ends lost 0 bases and 2 bases respectively, with 20 bases between them. CDR3 coding DNA: TGTGCCAGCTCACCACCCGTCTCTTTACAGGTGAAGGGCAATCAGCCCCAGCATTTT. Residues: CASSPPVSLQVKGNQPQHF.

The chain employs TRBV7-9 and TRBJ1-1; 7 nucleotides match TRBD1. J lost 7 bases, V lost 4 bases, and 15 bases had no gene match. This CDR3 has 16 residues. Germline CDR1 is SEHNR and CDR2 is FQNEAQ (reference sequence). This CDR3 is CASSSAGTARPYEAFF. For the CDR3, the DNA is TGTGCCAGCAGCTCCGCCGGGACAGCCCGGCCCTATGAAGCTTTCTTT.

The CDR3 is CASSVGQLGNEQFF. DNA of the CDR3: TGTGCCAGCAGCGTAGGTCAGTTGGGCAATGAGCAGTTCTTC. The chain joins TRBV9 to TRBJ2-1; the D is unclear. CDR1 and CDR2 (germline): SGDLS, YYNGEE. CDR3 size: 14 residues. V shed 0 bases and J shed 6 bases, with 10 bases lying between them. Variable domain in full (rest from reference TRBV9 and TRBJ2-1): DSGVTQTPKHLITATGQRVTLRCSPRSGDLSVYWYQQSLDQGLQFLIQYYNGEERAKGNILERFSAQQFPDLHSELNLSSLELGDSALYFCASSVGQLGNEQFFGPGTRLTVL.

The chain is built from TRBV7-2 and TRBJ2-7, with 13 bases identical to TRBD2. CDR1 and CDR2 (germline): SGHTA, FQGNSA. With 5 bases clipped from V and 3 bases from J, the junction kept 4 bases outside the gene matches. The CDR3 contains 15 residues. The CDR3 sequence is CASSRRTSGSYEQYF. The CDR3 DNA is TGTGCCAGCAGCCGGCGGACTAGCGGGAGCTACGAGCAGTACTTC.

The chain is built from TRBV7-2 and TRBJ2-7; a weak D match, TRBD2 (6 bases). The ends were cut back, 5 bases at V and 3 bases at J, with 17 bases in the middle. CDR1 SGHTA and CDR2 FQGNSA come from the germline V gene. This CDR3 has 15 residues. The CDR3 region has the DNA TGTGCCAGCAGCAGGAGGGTGGAAGTTAACTACGAGCAGTACTTC. It translates to CASSRRVEVNYEQYF.

This rearrangement joins TRBV29-1 to TRBJ1-2; a weak D match, TRBD1 (5 bases). V was clipped by 2 bases and J by 8 bases, with 9 bases between them. CDR3 size: 11 residues. The V gene's germline CDR1 is SQVTM and CDR2 ANQGSEA. For the CDR3, the DNA is TGCAGCGTTGAAAGGGGCGAGGGCTACACCTTC. Protein: CSVERGEGYTF.

The rearrangement uses TRBV7-2 and TRBJ2-7; D may correspond to TRBD1 or TRBD2 (5 bases each). The CDR3 loop spans 13 amino acids. Trimming shortened V by 5 bases and J by 2 bases, and 10 bases separated the two germline ends. From germline, CDR1 is SGHTA and CDR2 FQGNSA. CDR3 nucleotides: TGTGCCAGCAGCCGAGTGGGGGCCTACGAGCAGTACTTC. Amino acid sequence: CASSRVGAYEQYF.

The CDR3 loop reads CASSNTQDMAKPQHF. In nucleotides, the CDR3 is TGTGCCAGCAGCAACACACAGGACATGGCTAAGCCCCAGCATTTT. The chain employs TRBV5-5 and TRBJ1-5; perhaps TRBD1 as D (5 bases). CDR1 is SGHKS and CDR2 is YYEKEE in the germline V gene (reference sequence). There are 15 residues in the CDR3. V lost 4 bases, J lost 8 bases, and 19 bases lay in between.

The chain joins TRBV6-2 or TRBV6-3 to TRBJ2-3, with TRBD2 matching over 11 bases. The germline CDR1 and CDR2 sequences are MNHEY and SVGEGT. CDR3 length: 14 residues. The V segment lost 4 bases and the J segment 6 bases; nucleotides outside the gene matches: 3. DNA for the CDR3: TGTGCCAGCAGTTTAGCTAGCGGGAGGGATACGCAGTATTTT. It is translated as CASSLASGRDTQYF.

V usage is TRBV5-1 and J usage is TRBJ2-5; 7 nucleotides match TRBD2. This CDR3 contains 15 residues. V gave up 0 bases and J gave up 4 bases; unmatched junction bases: 6. Germline V gene sequence: CDR1 SGHRS, CDR2 YFSETQ. The DNA for the CDR3 is TGCGCCAGCAGCTTGGGTATCGGACTAGGAGAGACCCAGTACTTC. Its translation: CASSLGIGLGETQYF.

The chain employs TRBV5-1 and TRBJ1-3, with a possible D match to TRBD1 (5 bases). This CDR3 is 15 amino acids long. Trimming took 1 base from V and 4 from J, leaving 12 bases between them. Germline-derived CDR1 and CDR2 are SGHRS and YFSETQ. CDR3 coding DNA: TGCGCCAGCAGCTTGTGGCAGGGACCGGGAAACACCATATATTTT. Translated, it gives CASSLWQGPGNTIYF.

The J gene is TRBJ2-5, the V gene TRBV7-2, with D maybe TRBD1 (6 bases). This CDR3 is 17 amino acids long. Germline assignment: CDR1 SGHTA and CDR2 FQGNSA. V was pared by 5 bases and J by 9 bases, with 28 bases between. The CDR3 coding sequence is TGTGCCAGCAGCCTCGCCGGTCCGAGAGGGGGAAGTGAGGCCCAGTACTTC. It is translated as CASSLAGPRGGSEAQYF.

The chain joins TRBV19 to TRBJ2-6, with unresolved D. CDR3 length: 14 residues. Per germline, CDR1 LNHDA and CDR2 SQIVND (reference sequence). The germline V and J ends were trimmed by 3 bases and 4 bases, with 7 bases remaining between them. DNA for the CDR3: TGTGCCAGTAGTATGGGTGCCGGGGCCAACGTCCTGACTTTC. It translates to CASSMGAGANVLTF.

This clone has just one count. The CDR3 region is CASSLTPLVSYEQYF. The CDR3, as DNA: TGTGCCAGCAGCTTAACCCCGCTAGTCTCCTACGAGCAGTACTTC. V usage is TRBV7-6 and J usage is TRBJ2-7; D gene unclear. Deletions cut 2 bases from V and 0 bases from J, with 11 bases between. Germline CDR1 SGHVS, CDR2 FNYEAQ. The CDR3 totals 15 residues.

V gene TRBV23-1 combines with J gene TRBJ1-2; D gene ambiguous. TRBV23-1 is an ORF; its function is uncertain. V gave up 4 bases and J gave up 0 bases, with 12 bases separating them. The CDR3 is 15 amino acids. This CDR3 is CASSPLEGSNYGYTF. CDR3 bases: TGCGCCAGCAGTCCCTTAGAGGGATCTAACTATGGCTACACCTTC.

The chain employs TRBV6-2 or TRBV6-3 and TRBJ2-1, with 12 bases aligning to TRBD2. V trimming: 6 bases; J trimming: 7 bases; junction bases outside the gene matches: 10. CDR3 length: 16 amino acids. Germline V CDR1 and CDR2: MNHEY, SVGEGT. The CDR3 coding sequence is TGTGCCAGCAGCTTGACTAGCGGGGGTACATGGAATGAGCAGTTCTTC. This translates into CASSLTSGGTWNEQFF.

V usage is TRBV6-5 and J usage is TRBJ1-2; a weak D match, TRBD1 (5 bases). The CDR3 loop spans 13 amino acids. Germline V gene sequence: CDR1 MNHEY, CDR2 SVGAGI. Between the trimmed V and J ends, which lost 5 bases and 3 bases, there was a span of 10 bases. Written as DNA, the CDR3 is TGTGCCAGCAGTCGGACACCCTACTATGGCTACACCTTC. It yields the protein CASSRTPYYGYTF.

V gene TRBV19 combines with J gene TRBJ1-1; TRBD1 aligns across 7 bases. Per germline, CDR1 LNHDA and CDR2 SQIVND (reference sequence). CDR3 length: 14 amino acids. V lost 2 bases to trimming and J lost 5 bases; unmatched junction nucleotides: 5. This CDR3 reads CASSIRDRVTEAFF. The CDR3 DNA is TGTGCCAGTAGTATACGTGACAGGGTGACTGAAGCTTTCTTT.

This sequence joins TRBV19 and TRBJ2-2; D possibly corresponds to TRBD2 (6 bases). CDR1 is LNHDA, CDR2 SQIVND, per germline (reference sequence). Trimming took 9 bases from V and 0 from J, leaving 11 bases between them. This CDR3 has 14 residues. CDR3 in amino acids: CASQGLTNTGELFF. The CDR3 region has the DNA TGTGCCAGCCAGGGACTGACGAACACCGGGGAGCTGTTTTTT. The full variable domain, its missing parts supplied by reference TRBV19 and TRBJ2-2, is DGGITQSPKYLFRKEGQNVTLSCEQNLNHDAMYWYRQDPGQGLRLIYYSQIVNDFQKGDIAEGYSVSREKKESFPLTVTSAQKNPTAFYLCASQGLTNTGELFFGEGSRLTVL.

The rearrangement joins TRBV27 to TRBJ2-1; 7 bases are shared with TRBD2. The CDR3 is made up of 16 amino acids. Germline V gene sequence: CDR1 MNHEY, CDR2 SMNVEV (reference sequence). Germline trimming cut 6 bases from V and 9 bases from J; bases unmatched to any gene: 17. The CDR3 loop reads CASSHGGGVGRGEQFF. The CDR3 nucleotides are TGTGCCAGCAGCCATGGTGGGGGGGTAGGGAGGGGTGAGCAGTTCTTC.

This sequence joins TRBV29-1 and TRBJ2-5; D may be TRBD1 or TRBD2 (5 bases each). Trimming removed 8 bases from V and 2 bases from J, with 12 bases in between. CDR3 size: 12 residues. Germline assignment: CDR1 SQVTM and CDR2 ANQGSEA. This chain's CDR3 is CSTGTTQETQYF. The DNA for the CDR3 is TGCAGCACCGGGACGACACAAGAGACCCAGTACTTC.

This clone is medium-sized. The chain carries TRBV4-2 and TRBJ2-7; 12 bases fit TRBD2. Germline CDR1 is LGHNA and CDR2 is YNFKEQ. The CDR3 is 16 residues long. V lost 1 base, J lost 5 bases, and 6 bases stayed unmatched. DNA for the CDR3: TGTGCCAGCAGCCAAGGGCTAGCGGGGGGGCAGAACGAGCAGTACTTC. As protein: CASSQGLAGGQNEQYF.

The rearrangement joins TRBV18 to TRBJ2-5, with 8 bases identical to TRBD1. Germline assignment: CDR1 KGHSH and CDR2 LQKENI. The CDR3 spans 17 residues. V trimming: 0 bases; J trimming: 5 bases; junction bases outside the gene matches: 11. The CDR3 DNA follows: TGTGCCAGCTCACCACCACCAGACAGGGGTGATTGGGAGACCCAGTACTTC. Translating it yields CASSPPPDRGDWETQYF.

The V call is TRBV5-1, the J call TRBJ1-6; D remains unclear. V dropped 4 bases and J dropped 7 bases, with 15 bases sitting between them. Germline V gene sequence: CDR1 SGHRS, CDR2 YFSETQ. The length of the CDR3 is 15 residues. The CDR3: CASSADTGRNSPLHF. The CDR3 DNA reads TGCGCCAGCAGCGCAGACACCGGACGGAATTCACCCCTCCACTTT. The variable domain in full, completed from reference TRBV5-1 and TRBJ1-6, reads KAGVTQTPRYLIKTRGQQVTLSCSPISGHRSVSWYQQTPGQGLQFLFEYFSETQRNKGNFPGRFSGRQFSNSRSEMNVSTLELGDSALYLCASSADTGRNSPLHFGNGTRLTVT.

The V call is TRBV7-3, the J call TRBJ2-1, with 11 bases identical to TRBD2. V shed 4 bases and J 5 bases; nucleotides not matched to a gene: 4. There are 15 residues in the CDR3. Per germline, CDR1 SGHTA and CDR2 FQGTGA. The CDR3 region has the DNA TGTGCCAGCAGCTCCGGGACTAGCGGCCACAATGAGCAGTTCTTC. This encodes CASSSGTSGHNEQFF.

This CDR3 is CASSQEWTGSIYF. Here the CDR3 DNA reads TGTGCCAGCAGCCAAGAATGGACAGGGTCGATTTACTTC. The chain combines TRBV3-1 (or the pseudogene TRBV3-2) with TRBJ2-7; 8 nucleotides match TRBD1. The CDR3 loop spans 13 amino acids. V gave up 0 bases and J gave up 13 bases; unmatched junction bases: 8. CDR1 is LGHDT and CDR2 is YNNKEL in the germline V gene (reference sequence).

This clone showed up just a few times. The chain links TRBV28 to TRBJ1-5, with 9 bases matching TRBD1. V was pared by 7 bases and J by 6 bases, with 10 bases of the junction left unmatched. In germline, CDR1 is MDHEN, CDR2 SYDVKM. CDR3 length: 15 residues. CDR3 protein: CASTLGQGFRQPQHF. The CDR3 coding sequence is TGTGCCAGCACCCTAGGACAGGGGTTTCGTCAGCCCCAGCATTTT.

This chain joins TRBV3-1 (or the pseudogene TRBV3-2) and TRBJ1-5; D gene uncertain. CDR1 and CDR2 (germline): LGHDT, YNNKEL (reference sequence). This CDR3 is 13 amino acids long. Deletions cut 1 base from V and 4 bases from J, with 5 bases between. CDR3 sequence (DNA): TGTGCCAGCAGCCAAGGCCCGAATCAGCCCCAGCATTTT. It is translated as CASSQGPNQPQHF.